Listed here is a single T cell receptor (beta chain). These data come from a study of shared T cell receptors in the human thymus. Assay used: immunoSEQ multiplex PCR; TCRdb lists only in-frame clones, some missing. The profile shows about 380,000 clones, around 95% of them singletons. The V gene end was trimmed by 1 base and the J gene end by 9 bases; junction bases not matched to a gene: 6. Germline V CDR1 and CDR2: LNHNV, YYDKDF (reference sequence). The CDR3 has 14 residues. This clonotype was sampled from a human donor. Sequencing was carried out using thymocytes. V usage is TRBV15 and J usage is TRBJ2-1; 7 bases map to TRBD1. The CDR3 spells CATSRGSRDSEQFF. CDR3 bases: TGTGCCACCAGCAGAGGTAGTCGGGACAGTGAGCAGTTCTTC.